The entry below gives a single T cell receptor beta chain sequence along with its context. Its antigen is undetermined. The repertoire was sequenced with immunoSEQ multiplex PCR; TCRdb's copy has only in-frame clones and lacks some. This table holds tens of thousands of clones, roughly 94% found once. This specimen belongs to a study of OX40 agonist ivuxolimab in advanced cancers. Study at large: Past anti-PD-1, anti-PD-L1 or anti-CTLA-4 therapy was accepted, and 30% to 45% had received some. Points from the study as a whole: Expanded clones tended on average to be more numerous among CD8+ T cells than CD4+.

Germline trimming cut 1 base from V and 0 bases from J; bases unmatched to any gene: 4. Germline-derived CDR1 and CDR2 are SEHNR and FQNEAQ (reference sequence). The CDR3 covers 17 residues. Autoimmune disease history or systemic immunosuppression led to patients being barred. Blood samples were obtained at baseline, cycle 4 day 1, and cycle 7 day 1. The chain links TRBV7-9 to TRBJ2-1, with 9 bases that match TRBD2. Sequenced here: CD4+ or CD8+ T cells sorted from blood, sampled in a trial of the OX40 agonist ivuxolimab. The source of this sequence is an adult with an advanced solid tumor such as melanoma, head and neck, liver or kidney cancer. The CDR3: CASSLEGLAPSYNEQFF. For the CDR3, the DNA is TGTGCCAGCAGCTTAGAAGGACTAGCGCCCTCCTACAATGAGCAGTTCTTC.